This TCR beta chain emerged from a study of blood T cell repertoires in COVID-19. Whole-study context: There were acute and convalescent COVID-19 samples, and they came from the United States, Italy and Spain. In each case, the material was cDNA or gDNA derived from T cells, B-cell-depleted T cells, or PBMCs.

As to this clone: A read error may account for a junction end that differs from germline.

Adults between roughly 18 and 89 years of age took part from some 25 US areas. What the recovered Cohort 3 donors had was two negative PCRs, clearance, or symptom resolution. The CDR3 has 12 amino acids. The germline V gene encodes CDR1 SNHLY and CDR2 FYNNEI. Using immunoSEQ multiplex PCR, the repertoire was profiled, and TCRdb retains in-frame clones only, with some absent. The table records 490,000 or so clones, about 88% of them present only once. This TCR derives from an older woman who had recovered from COVID-19. The sample consisted of PBMCs or T cells enriched from blood (not recorded which). The chain employs TRBV2 and TRBJ1-1, with a tentative D call TRBD1 (5 bases). CDR3 DNA: TGTGCCAGCAGTGAAGAGGAGGGGAAGATCGGGTTC. Translation: CASSEEEGKIGF.